A single sample is the source of the 17 T cell receptor beta chains below, sequenced in a study of blood T cells in healthy people across ages (dated by TCRdb to between 2014 and 2017). Receptor amplification or capture employed 5' RACE. Sequencing was carried out with an Illumina HiSeq 2500. A second PCR of 7 to 11 cycles was run with a J-beta primer mix and a sample-barcoded 5' primer. Through fastp at Q25 and MiXCR, TCRdb rebuilt clones from the public reads, retaining in-frame beta chains. Records with the same CDR3 protein are collapsed into one entry carrying the most frequent genes and DNA. This sample has 910,000 or so distinct CDR3 sequences in its table, and 45% to 60% of those were observed once. The ten largest clonotypes hold over 20% of the sample. The sequencing input was blood. These receptors were obtained from a woman between 55 and 75 years old in good health.

This clonotype was seen a handful of times. The chain is built from TRBV10-3 and TRBJ2-7; D may be TRBD1 (5 bases). Germline assignment: CDR1 ENHRY and CDR2 SYGVKD. There are 12 residues in the CDR3. Trimming pared 6 bases from V and 1 base from J, leaving 7 bases between. This chain's CDR3 is CAIRTDSYEQYF. The CDR3 DNA reads as TGTGCCATCAGGACAGATTCCTACGAGCAGTACTTC.

The CDR3 reads CASRLLGSGGETQYF. The CDR3 nucleotides are TGTGCCAGCAGGCTACTAGGTAGCGGGGGGGAGACCCAGTACTTC. V gene TRBV6-5 combines with J gene TRBJ2-5, with 10 nucleotides matching TRBD2. The J segment lost 5 bases and the V segment lost 6 bases, leaving 9 bases of the junction unmatched. CDR1 MNHEY and CDR2 SVGAGI come from the germline V gene. The CDR3 spans 15 residues.

This chain links TRBV7-2 with TRBJ2-2; D remains unclear. The CDR3 consists of 12 residues. V was shortened by 7 bases and J by 4 bases, with 7 bases between the two germline ends. Germline lookup yields CDR1 SGHTA and CDR2 FQGNSA. This CDR3 reads CASNLGTGELFF. The CDR3 nucleotides are TGTGCCAGCAACTTGGGCACCGGGGAGCTGTTTTTT.

The rearrangement links TRBV3-1 to TRBJ2-5; D gene unclear. This CDR3 contains 14 residues. V was pared by 0 bases and J by 7 bases, with 12 bases between. Germline CDR1 LGHDT, CDR2 YNNKEL (reference sequence). DNA for the CDR3: TGTGCCAGCAGCCAAGAAGGTCGTTTGGGGACCCAGTACTTC. This encodes CASSQEGRLGTQYF.

The chain joins TRBV6-1 to TRBJ2-7; 14 nucleotides agree with TRBD2. The better agreement between TRBJ2-1 and the DNA end casts doubt on the J call. The CDR3 contains 16 residues. CDR1 MNHNS and CDR2 SASEGT come from the germline V gene. Here the CDR3 DNA reads TGTGCCAGCAGTGGGCCCGCCGGACTAGCGGGAGGTGAGCAGTTCTTC. The encoded protein is CASSGPAGLAGGEQFF.

This clonotype was seen many times. The J gene is TRBJ2-7, the V gene TRBV7-9, with TRBD1 as a possible D gene (6 bases). Germline lookup yields CDR1 SEHNR and CDR2 FQNEAQ (reference sequence). Deletions cut 5 bases from V and 6 bases from J, with 23 bases between. The CDR3 contains 16 residues. Here the CDR3 DNA reads TGTGCCAGCAGCGCCTACCTGACAGGTTCGGCCGGCGAGCAGTACTTC. Protein product: CASSAYLTGSAGEQYF.

This clonotype was recorded a few times. The V call is TRBV20-1, the J call TRBJ2-5; D is unclear. Trimming removed 0 bases at V and 1 base at J, with 12 bases between. The CDR3 totals 15 residues. Per the germline V gene, CDR1 is DFQATT and CDR2 is SNEGSKA (reference sequence). The CDR3 DNA reads TGCAGTGCTAGAGATAATAGGGCGGTCCAAGAGACCCAGTACTTC. It yields the protein CSARDNRAVQETQYF.

This chain links TRBV15 with TRBJ1-2; D possibly corresponds to TRBD1 (5 bases). The length of the CDR3 is 12 residues. V lost 0 bases, J lost 7 bases, and 6 bases lay in between. Germline V gives CDR1 LNHNV, CDR2 YYDKDF (reference sequence). The CDR3 bases are TGTGCCACCAGCAGAGATCAGGGTGGCTACACCTTC. Its protein product is CATSRDQGGYTF.

The rearrangement links TRBV6-5 to TRBJ1-4; TRBD1 matches at 8 bases. The ends lost 6 bases at V and 8 bases at J; junction bases unmatched: 8. Germline CDR1 MNHEY, CDR2 SVGAGI. This CDR3 is 14 amino acids long. CDR3 residues: CASSTRTGYEKLFF. Written as DNA, the CDR3 is TGTGCCAGCAGCACCCGGACAGGGTACGAAAAACTGTTTTTT.

The table lists this clonotype with many counts. The chain employs TRBV20-1 and TRBJ2-7; TRBD2 matches at 7 bases. CDR1 and CDR2 from the germline V gene are DFQATT and SNEGSKA (reference sequence). The CDR3 contains 13 residues. Losses at the gene ends were 6 bases for V and 5 bases for J; bases not matched to a gene: 10. The chain's CDR3 is CSANERGWDEQYF. As DNA, the CDR3 is TGCAGTGCCAATGAGCGGGGTTGGGACGAGCAGTACTTC.

This clonotype showed up many times. The chain carries TRBV6-2 or TRBV6-3 and TRBJ2-7; 7 positions match TRBD1. Unmatched junction bases numbered 5, after V lost 6 bases and J lost 3 bases. Germline V lookup: CDR1 MNHEY, CDR2 SVGEGT. The CDR3 contains 13 residues. The CDR3 spells CASSRDRNYEQYF. The CDR3 DNA reads TGTGCCAGCAGCCGGGACAGAAACTACGAGCAGTACTTC.

The chain is built from TRBV28 and TRBJ2-7, with 8 bases fitting TRBD2. The CDR3 has 15 residues. Looked up from germline, CDR1 is MDHEN and CDR2 is SYDVKM. V shed 3 bases, J shed 3 bases, and the junction held 7 bases outside the gene matches. In DNA, the CDR3 is TGTGCCAGCAGTTTCATAAGCGGGAGCTTCTACGAGCAGTACTTC. Translation gives CASSFISGSFYEQYF.

V and J are TRBV24-1 and TRBJ2-5; 9 bases match TRBD1. The V segment lost 2 bases and the J segment 11 bases; nucleotides outside the gene matches: 14. The germline gives CDR1 KGHDR, CDR2 SFDVKD. The CDR3 spans 16 residues. CDR3 loop: CATSDSSQGAYNEQYF. Here the CDR3 DNA reads TGTGCCACCAGTGATTCGTCACAGGGGGCCTACAATGAGCAGTACTTC.

The chain carries TRBV9 and TRBJ2-7; TRBD2 matches at 9 bases. Trimming at V came to 0 bases and at J to 7 bases, leaving 14 bases not matched to a gene. CDR3 length: 17 amino acids. In germline, CDR1 is SGDLS, CDR2 YYNGEE. The CDR3 bases are TGTGCCAGCAGCGTAGACCCCCTCGGGCGGGAGGGCCGAGAGCAGTACTTC. It is translated as CASSVDPLGREGREQYF.

The chain links TRBV4-1 to TRBJ2-5; 10 positions match TRBD2. The J call is doubtful: the DNA matches TRBJ2-7 better. This CDR3 contains 15 residues. CDR1 MGHRA and CDR2 YSYEKL come from the germline V gene. The CDR3 DNA sequence: TGCGCCAGCAGCCCCACTAGCGGGGTTAACTACGAGCAGTACTTC. It yields the protein CASSPTSGVNYEQYF.

The V call is TRBV28, the J call TRBJ2-7, with D perhaps assigned TRBD1 or TRBD2 (6 bases each). The germline gives CDR1 MDHEN, CDR2 SYDVKM. The CDR3 is 14 residues long. Deletions cut 3 bases from V and 6 bases from J, with 15 bases between. CDR3 in amino acids: CASSFPAGEVEQYF. The CDR3 DNA reads as TGTGCCAGCAGTTTTCCGGCAGGGGAGGTCGAGCAGTACTTC.

This clonotype was observed a handful of times. The chain couples TRBV4-1 to TRBJ1-5; no firm D call. Germline V gene sequence: CDR1 MGHRA, CDR2 YSYEKL. This CDR3 region has 14 residues. V shed 1 base and J shed 6 bases, with 10 bases lying between them. The CDR3 DNA reads TGCGCCAGCAGCCAAGTTCGGGATGGTCAGCCCCAGCATTTT. Protein: CASSQVRDGQPQHF.